This T cell receptor (beta chain) is from a study of CD8 T cells in Susac syndrome. TCR beta from blood CD8+ and CD4+ T cells was sequenced. Control patients had untreated stable or active relapsing-remitting multiple sclerosis by revised McDonald criteria. Isolation of CD8+ and CD4+ T cells was performed negatively, whereas enrichment of TEMRA cells was done by FACS. After extraction with the RNeasy kit, 0.5 to 1 ug of the RNA was reverse transcribed using random hexamers. With immunoSEQ multiplex PCR, TCR beta CDR3 was amplified across 54 Vbeta and 13 Jbeta. TCRdb reprocessed the immunoSEQ multiplex PCR reads via MiXCR and lists one record per CDR3 protein. The sample consists of 250,000 to 300,000 distinct CDR3 sequences, roughly 85% of them appearing once. V was shortened by 3 bases and J by 10 bases, with 16 bases between the two germline ends. This CDR3 has 14 residues. The germline V gene has CDR1 MDHEN and CDR2 SYDVKM.

Material for sequencing was CD8+ T cells from PBMCs. The chain uses TRBV28 and TRBJ2-1; no definite D call. This receptor was obtained from a human donor with multiple sclerosis. The CDR3 bases are TGTGCCAGCAGTTTCTCCGTAAGTGGTAGCGAGCAGTTCTTC. It codes for CASSFSVSGSEQFF.